The rows below give T cell receptor beta chains drawn from one sample of a study of CD4 T cells in relation to SARS-CoV-2 and coronaviruses. This table comes from immunoSEQ multiplex PCR, and its TCRdb copy is limited to in-frame clones, with some not included. This sample carries 55,000 to 75,000 clones, about 87% of them seen once, and the ten largest clones take around 1.6%. The sequencing input was memory CD4+ T cells from PBMCs. The receptors stem from a human donor in good health. The CDR3 runs from the conserved cysteine through the conserved F or W. The order of the fields is CDR3 protein, CDR3 DNA, J gene, clone size, V gene, D gene. A D gene is named only where the DNA matches it firmly. Size tells how often a clone was seen (once, few, many) or the class of an expanded clone, and some rows leave it out.

CASSDFRAGGADTQYF,TGTGCCAGCAGTGATTTTCGAGCAGGGGGCGCAGATACGCAGTATTTT,TRBJ2-3,once,TRBV6-1,TRBD1
CASRNGLNEQFF,TGTGCCAGCAGGAACGGACTCAATGAGCAGTTCTTC,TRBJ2-1,NA,TRBV12-3/TRBV12-4,NA
CASSLGETGKRDF,TGTGCCAGCAGCTTAGGAGAGACTGGCAAGAGGGATTTT,TRBJ2-3,NA,TRBV7-2,NA
CASSIRTSGNEQFF,TGTGCCAGTAGTATTCGGACTAGCGGCAATGAGCAGTTCTTC,TRBJ2-1,NA,TRBV19,TRBD2
CASSEVGAPSTDTQYF,TGTGCCAGCAGTGAAGTAGGTGCACCTAGCACAGATACGCAGTATTTT,TRBJ2-3,NA,TRBV6-1,NA
CAWSQGRTSGAGGQFF,TGTGCCTGGAGTCAAGGCAGGACTAGCGGGGCCGGGGGGCAGTTCTTC,TRBJ2-1,NA,TRBV30,TRBD2
CASSSRNRGLNTGELFF,TGTGCCAGCAGCTCCCGCAACAGGGGGCTGAACACCGGGGAGCTGTTTTTT,TRBJ2-2,NA,TRBV7-9,TRBD1
CASSPNEGYSEKLFF,TGTGCCAGCAGCCCCAACGAGGGGTATTCTGAAAAACTGTTTTTT,TRBJ1-4,NA,TRBV9,NA
CASSTPPHEQYF,TGTGCCAGCAGTACCCCACCTCACGAGCAGTACTTC,TRBJ2-7,NA,TRBV28,NA
CASSPRAGKLFF,TGTGCCAGCAGTCCCCGCGCCGGGAAACTGTTTTTT,TRBJ1-4,few,TRBV25-1,NA
CSATGVTGYTF,TGCAGTGCTACAGGGGTAACTGGCTACACCTTC,TRBJ1-2,NA,TRBV20-1,NA
CASRTQEKAFF,TGTGCCAGCAGAACACAGGAAAAAGCTTTCTTT,TRBJ1-1,NA,TRBV28,NA
CASSGGPGQSGDTQYF,TGCGCCAGCAGTGGGGGACCGGGACAGTCGGGTGATACGCAGTATTTT,TRBJ2-3,NA,TRBV5-1,TRBD1
CAWSSGQGGSYEQYF,TGTGCCTGGAGTTCTGGACAGGGGGGTTCCTACGAGCAGTACTTC,TRBJ2-7,NA,TRBV30,TRBD1
CASSLATTDQETQYF,TGCGCCAGCAGCTTGGCTACGACAGATCAAGAGACCCAGTACTTC,TRBJ2-5,NA,TRBV5-1,NA
CASSPGQWNTEAFF,TGCGCCAGCAGCCCTGGACAGTGGAACACTGAAGCTTTCTTT,TRBJ1-1,NA,TRBV5-1,NA
CASSQPGQTYEQYF,TGTGCCAGCAGCCAGCCGGGACAGACTTACGAGCAGTACTTC,TRBJ2-7,NA,TRBV3-1/TRBV3-2,TRBD1
CASRGGQGESSYNSPLHF,TGTGCCAGCAGGGGTGGACAGGGAGAAAGCTCCTATAATTCACCCCTCCACTTT,TRBJ1-6,NA,TRBV2,TRBD1
CAISGSGTVSYEQYF,TGTGCCATCAGTGGTAGTGGGACAGTATCCTACGAGCAGTACTTC,TRBJ2-7,NA,TRBV10-3,TRBD1
CASSLGAGQSYEQYF,TGCGCCAGCAGCTTGGGGGCAGGACAATCCTACGAGCAGTACTTC,TRBJ2-7,NA,TRBV5-1,NA
CASSGGSYNEQFF,TGCGCCAGCAGCGGAGGCTCCTACAATGAGCAGTTCTTC,TRBJ2-1,NA,TRBV10-1,NA
CASSHKGLAGGINQETQYF,TGCGCCAGCAGCCACAAAGGACTAGCGGGAGGGATAAACCAAGAGACCCAGTACTTC,TRBJ2-5,NA,TRBV4-1,TRBD2
CARSSRDSQGYTF,TGTGCCAGAAGCTCTAGGGACAGCCAAGGCTACACCTTC,TRBJ1-2,NA,TRBV5-3,TRBD1
CASSLLAGGYNEQFF,TGTGCCAGCAGCCTACTAGCGGGGGGCTACAATGAGCAGTTCTTC,TRBJ2-1,NA,TRBV7-2,TRBD2
CASSSRGSRTEAFF,TGTGCCAGCAGCTCCAGGGGTAGTCGGACTGAAGCTTTCTTT,TRBJ1-1,NA,TRBV11-1,NA
CASSEPGQLGETQYF,TGTGCCAGCAGTGAACCGGGACAGCTGGGAGAGACCCAGTACTTC,TRBJ2-5,NA,TRBV25-1,TRBD1
CAWSTPVTYEQYF,TGTGCCTGGAGTACCCCAGTTACCTACGAGCAGTACTTC,TRBJ2-7,once,TRBV30,NA
CASSPGSQETQYF,TGCGCCAGCAGCCCGGGAAGCCAAGAGACCCAGTACTTC,TRBJ2-5,NA,TRBV5-1,NA
CASSIFQGASNQPQHF,TGTGCCAGTAGTATCTTCCAGGGGGCGTCTAATCAGCCCCAGCATTTT,TRBJ1-5,NA,TRBV19,TRBD1
CASTVGASGIGSTDTQYF,TGCGCCAGCACCGTTGGGGCTAGCGGGATAGGGAGCACAGATACGCAGTATTTT,TRBJ2-3,NA,TRBV5-1,TRBD2
CASSPQGGVNTEAFF,TGTGCCAGCTCACCGCAAGGTGGGGTGAACACTGAAGCTTTCTTT,TRBJ1-1,NA,TRBV18,NA
CASSQLWGYTDTQYF,TGCGCCAGCAGCCAACTTTGGGGATACACAGATACGCAGTATTTT,TRBJ2-3,NA,TRBV4-1,NA
CASSSRDAEGTKNIQYF,TGTGCCAGCAGCTCCCGGGACGCTGAGGGAACCAAAAACATTCAGTACTTC,TRBJ2-4,NA,TRBV5-4,NA
CATVPGQGDGNTIYF,TGTGCCACGGTACCGGGACAGGGAGACGGAAACACCATATATTTT,TRBJ1-3,NA,TRBV10-3,TRBD1
CASSKARARGSYEQYF,TGTGCCAGTAGTAAGGCCCGTGCTAGGGGATCCTACGAGCAGTACTTC,TRBJ2-7,NA,TRBV19,NA
CASSVKTGTEYNEQFF,TGCGCCAGCAGCGTAAAAACCGGGACAGAGTACAATGAGCAGTTCTTC,TRBJ2-1,NA,TRBV5-1,TRBD1
CASSLFQTGSSPLHF,TGTGCCAGCAGCTTGTTCCAGACAGGGAGTTCACCCCTCCACTTT,TRBJ1-6,NA,TRBV7-2,TRBD1
CASSLGERLPQHF,TGTGCCAGCAGCTTAGGGGAAAGATTACCCCAGCATTTT,TRBJ1-5,few,TRBV7-2,NA
CAWRPQLPGPGSNEKLFF,TGTGCCTGGAGACCCCAGTTGCCAGGGCCGGGGAGTAATGAAAAACTGTTTTTT,TRBJ1-4,NA,TRBV30,NA